This T cell receptor beta chain is drawn from a study of identical twins. Findings and limits, study-wide: Memory repertoires lacked the insertion deficit that abundant cord blood beta clonotypes showed. Models, which agreed with sharing between unrelated individuals, nonetheless underestimated the out-of-frame TCR alpha sharing seen in monozygotic twins. The conclusions drew on cross-sectional statistical analysis instead of tracking the same donors.

Template switching added a universal primer binding site, and final cDNA carried unique molecular identifiers. Each CDR3 protein is one row after TCRdb ran MiXCR on the 5' RACE reads. The sample includes about 240,000 distinct CDR3 sequences, about 11% seen only once; the top ten take 9% to 10%. A remark on this clonotype: Its antigen is not known.

Germline CDR1 is SGHRS and CDR2 is YFSETQ. The V and J ends lost 0 bases and 0 bases respectively, with 12 bases between them. The CDR3 totals 16 residues. The receptor comes from a man aged 50 to 59 in good health. The sequencing input was memory T cells sorted from blood. This chain links TRBV5-1 with TRBJ2-5; a possible D gene is TRBD2 (5 bases). DNA for the CDR3: TGCGCCAGCAGCTTGGTGTCGTCGGGGTACCAAGAGACCCAGTACTTC. This sequence encodes CASSLVSSGYQETQYF.